One and the same sample provided the 30 T cell receptor beta chains below, sequenced in a study of OX40 agonist ivuxolimab in advanced cancers. The protocol was immunoSEQ multiplex PCR, while the TCRdb copy is restricted to in-frame clones and leaves out a portion. The table includes more than 45,000 clones, around 84% detected once. The material sequenced was CD4+ or CD8+ T cells sorted from blood, taken in a trial of the OX40 agonist ivuxolimab. The receptors here all came from an adult with an advanced solid tumor such as melanoma, head and neck, liver or kidney cancer.

This sequence joins TRBV6-4 and TRBJ1-5; 11 nucleotides agree with TRBD1. CDR1 and CDR2 from the germline V gene are MRHNA and SNTAGT. The CDR3 extends over 14 amino acids. V lost 4 bases, J lost 5 bases, and 1 base stayed unmatched. CDR3 residues: CASSGGQGDQPQHF. In DNA, the CDR3 is TGTGCCAGCAGTGGGGGACAGGGGGATCAGCCCCAGCATTTT.

This sequence joins TRBV29-1 and TRBJ2-7; D is uncertain. Trimming shortened V by 1 base and J by 3 bases, and 7 bases separated the two germline ends. Germline V gene sequence: CDR1 SQVTM, CDR2 ANQGSEA. This CDR3 spans 12 amino acids. Here the CDR3 reads CSVEGAFYEQYF. The CDR3 nucleotides are TGCAGCGTTGAAGGGGCATTCTACGAGCAGTACTTC.

This clone was seen just once. The V and J genes are TRBV5-4 and TRBJ2-5; a possible D gene is TRBD2 (6 bases). The V gene's germline CDR1 is SGHNT and CDR2 YYREEE (reference sequence). The V and J ends lost 3 bases and 0 bases respectively, with 12 bases between them. The CDR3 is 15 residues long. Here the CDR3 reads CASSWGDNYQETQYF. Here the CDR3 DNA reads TGTGCCAGCAGCTGGGGGGATAATTACCAAGAGACCCAGTACTTC.

In its sample, this clone was seen a few times. The chain links TRBV6-1 to TRBJ2-7; 9 bases fit TRBD2. Germline V gene sequence: CDR1 MNHNS, CDR2 SASEGT. There are 15 residues in the CDR3. V lost 6 bases to trimming and J lost 0 bases; unmatched junction nucleotides: 6. CDR3 protein: CASRRSGGPSYEQYF. Here the CDR3 DNA reads TGTGCCAGCAGGAGGAGCGGGGGGCCCTCCTACGAGCAGTACTTC.

The rearrangement joins TRBV6-5 to TRBJ1-1, with 7 bases fitting TRBD1. The CDR3 is 15 residues long. With V trimmed by 7 bases and J by 0 bases, 8 bases remained unmatched. Germline values: CDR1 MNHEY, CDR2 SVGAGI. The CDR3 protein is CASTQGVLMNTEAFF. CDR3 bases: TGTGCCAGCACCCAGGGGGTCCTAATGAACACTGAAGCTTTCTTT.

V is TRBV15 and J is TRBJ1-5; D might be TRBD1 (5 bases). The CDR3 consists of 15 residues. Trimming stripped 0 bases from V and 3 bases from J, with 9 bases between. CDR1 is LNHNV, CDR2 YYDKDF, per germline (reference sequence). CDR3 residues: CATSRDQGDNQPQHF. The CDR3 DNA reads TGTGCCACCAGCAGAGATCAAGGGGACAATCAGCCCCAGCATTTT.

The rearrangement uses TRBV27 and TRBJ1-5; unclear D gene. Germline CDR1 and CDR2: MNHEY and SMNVEV (reference sequence). The CDR3 spans 15 residues. The ends were cut back, 3 bases at V and 2 bases at J, with 11 bases in the middle. The CDR3: CASSLWALGNQPQHF. In DNA, the CDR3 is TGTGCCAGCAGTTTGTGGGCCTTGGGCAATCAGCCCCAGCATTTT.

The chain carries TRBV29-1 and TRBJ2-7, with no clear D. CDR3 length: 13 residues. The V and J ends lost 4 bases and 0 bases respectively, with 10 bases between them. From germline, CDR1 is SQVTM and CDR2 ANQGSEA. CDR3 in DNA: TGCAGCGTTGTCGACCCATACTCCTACGAGCAGTACTTC. This encodes CSVVDPYSYEQYF.

The J gene is TRBJ2-1, the V gene TRBV7-9; 11 bases fit TRBD2. The junction had 3 bases not matched to a gene; V was cut back by 5 bases and J by 0 bases. Germline assignment: CDR1 SEHNR and CDR2 FQNEAQ (reference sequence). The CDR3 has 16 amino acids. CDR3 sequence reads: CASSTTSGSSYNEQFF. Written as DNA, the CDR3 is TGTGCCAGCAGCACCACTAGCGGGAGCTCCTACAATGAGCAGTTCTTC.

This clone was counted once. This rearrangement joins TRBV4-2 to TRBJ1-5; a possible D gene is TRBD1 (6 bases). The CDR3 is made up of 16 amino acids. Germline lookup yields CDR1 LGHNA and CDR2 YNFKEQ. Between the trimmed V and J ends, which lost 2 bases and 6 bases, there was a span of 17 bases. CDR3 amino acids: CASSQHQGMGSQPQHF. CDR3 DNA sequence: TGTGCCAGCAGCCAACATCAGGGGATGGGGAGTCAGCCCCAGCATTTT.

This clone has just a few counts. V gene TRBV7-2 combines with J gene TRBJ2-2; 7 bases align to TRBD1. The trim removed 3 bases at V and 1 base at J, leaving 5 bases unmatched. The CDR3 spans 16 residues. The V gene's germline CDR1 is SGHTA and CDR2 FQGNSA. CDR3 protein: CASSFLWTGNTGELFF. The CDR3 DNA reads as TGTGCCAGCAGCTTCCTTTGGACAGGGAACACCGGGGAGCTGTTTTTT.

This sequence joins TRBV2 and TRBJ2-3; D remains ambiguous. This CDR3 contains 15 residues. The V and J ends lost 1 base and 4 bases respectively, with 12 bases between them. Germline V gene data show CDR1 as SNHLY and CDR2 as FYNNEI. CDR3 amino acids: CASSEVSFMPDTQYF. For the CDR3, the DNA is TGTGCCAGCAGTGAAGTGTCCTTCATGCCAGATACGCAGTATTTT.

The chain employs TRBV28 and TRBJ1-2, with 9 positions matching TRBD1. The CDR3 sequence is 15 residues long. Germline loops: CDR1 MDHEN, CDR2 SYDVKM. Losses at the gene ends were 2 bases for V and 4 bases for J; bases not matched to a gene: 5. The CDR3 bases are TGTGCCAGCAGTTTAGGGGGGACAGGGCGCTATGGCTACACCTTC. Protein: CASSLGGTGRYGYTF.

V usage is TRBV11-2 and J usage is TRBJ2-2; D gene ambiguous. CDR3 length equals 13 residues. The V and J ends lost 0 bases and 4 bases respectively, with 3 bases between them. Looked up from germline, CDR1 is SGHAT and CDR2 is FQNNGV. CDR3 amino acids: CASSLDLTGELFF. Written as DNA, the CDR3 is TGTGCCAGCAGCTTAGACCTCACCGGGGAGCTGTTTTTT.

This chain uses TRBV29-1 with TRBJ2-7; the D is unclear. Germline loops: CDR1 SQVTM, CDR2 ANQGSEA. The CDR3 contains 14 residues. V lost 3 bases, J lost 4 bases, and 16 bases lay in between. CDR3 amino acids: CSVDGLGPSYEQYF. The CDR3 DNA reads as TGCAGCGTTGACGGGCTAGGTCCTAGTTACGAGCAGTACTTC.

V usage is TRBV29-1 and J usage is TRBJ2-5, with TRBD1 matching 10 bases. V was pared by 7 bases and J by 6 bases, with 8 bases of the junction left unmatched. Germline CDR1 reads SQVTM; CDR2 reads ANQGSEA. The CDR3 contains 13 residues. The CDR3 reads CSAKTGGAQTQYF. CDR3 DNA sequence: TGCAGCGCTAAGACAGGGGGCGCACAGACCCAGTACTTC.

The chain uses TRBV10-3 and TRBJ1-2, with D possibly TRBD1 on 6 matching bases. CDR3 length: 13 residues. Trimming cost V 8 bases and J 3 bases, with 13 bases left between them. Germline CDR1 and CDR2: ENHRY and SYGVKD. The CDR3 nucleotides read TGTGCCATCTGGGCAGGGGTAGACTATGGCTACACCTTC. Residues: CAIWAGVDYGYTF.

The chain has TRBV12-5 and TRBJ2-6; maybe TRBD2 (7 bases). The CDR3 is made up of 16 amino acids. Germline-derived CDR1 and CDR2 are LGHNT and FRNRAP. V lost 7 bases and J lost 2, with 15 bases in between. The DNA of the CDR3 is TGTGCTAGTGTGGGGCCCGGGGGGCCTGGGGCCAACGTCCTGACTTTC. Its translation: CASVGPGGPGANVLTF. Filled out from reference TRBV12-5 and TRBJ2-6, the complete variable domain reads DARVTQTPRHKVTEMGQEVTMRCQPILGHNTVFWYRQTMMQGLELLAYFRNRAPLDDSGMPKDRFSAEMPDATLATLKIQPSEPRDSAVYFCASVGPGGPGANVLTFGAGSRLTVL.

This chain links TRBV2 with TRBJ2-7; 9 bases align to TRBD1. Germline V CDR1 and CDR2: SNHLY, FYNNEI. Trimming at V came to 9 bases and at J to 5 bases, leaving 17 bases not matched to a gene. The CDR3 covers 16 residues. The CDR3 spells CASIWGSAQGADEQYF. In DNA form, the CDR3 reads TGTGCCAGTATATGGGGGTCGGCACAGGGGGCTGACGAGCAGTACTTC.

The count of this clone is one. The chain uses TRBV18 and TRBJ2-7, with D possibly matching TRBD1 (6 bases). V was shortened by 4 bases and J by 1 base, with 14 bases between the two germline ends. Germline CDR1 KGHSH, CDR2 LQKENI. The CDR3 is 15 residues long. CDR3: CASSLRDMPSYEQYF. Here the CDR3 DNA reads TGTGCCAGCTCACTAAGGGACATGCCTTCCTACGAGCAGTACTTC.

This clone occurred once. CDR3 amino acids: CASSPGVNSPLHF. The CDR3 DNA is TGTGCCAGCAGCCCAGGGGTTAATTCACCCCTCCACTTT. The chain has TRBV7-8 and TRBJ1-6, with D possibly being TRBD1 (6 bases). Germline V gene lookup returns CDR1 SGHVS and CDR2 FQNEAQ. This CDR3 has 13 amino acids. Trimming pared 5 bases from V and 6 bases from J, leaving 8 bases between.

This chain joins TRBV28 and TRBJ1-5, with D uncertain. The CDR3 consists of 15 residues. V was clipped by 6 bases and J by 4 bases, with 16 bases between them. Germline CDR1 MDHEN, CDR2 SYDVKM. DNA for the CDR3: TGTGCCAGCAGAGGAGGGAAATTCGTAAATCAGCCCCAGCATTTT. Protein: CASRGGKFVNQPQHF.

The rearrangement joins TRBV6-1 to TRBJ2-7; D unresolved. The germline CDR1 and CDR2 sequences are MNHNS and SASEGT. The V and J ends lost 3 bases and 3 bases respectively, with 3 bases between them. The CDR3 sequence is 11 residues long. This CDR3 reads CASSDGYEQYF. The CDR3, as DNA: TGTGCCAGCAGTGACGGCTACGAGCAGTACTTC.

This chain joins TRBV18 and TRBJ2-2, with D unresolved. The length of the CDR3 is 13 residues. Germline V gives CDR1 KGHSH, CDR2 LQKENI. Trimming removed 1 base at V and 3 bases at J, with 3 bases between. CDR3 in DNA: TGTGCCAGCTCACCACTCGACACCGGGGAGCTGTTTTTT. This sequence encodes CASSPLDTGELFF. Full variable domain (outside the CDR3, taken from reference TRBV18 and TRBJ2-2): NAGVMQNPRHLVRRRGQEARLRCSPMKGHSHVYWYRQLPEEGLKFMVYLQKENIIDESGMPKERFSAEFPKEGPSILRIQQVVRGDSAAYFCASSPLDTGELFFGEGSRLTVL.

V is TRBV10-2 and J is TRBJ1-3; D not resolved. The CDR3 loop spans 11 amino acids. V was shortened by 6 bases and J by 2 bases, with 2 bases between the two germline ends. The germline gives CDR1 WSHSY, CDR2 SAAADI. CDR3: CASSPGNTIYF. The DNA of the CDR3 is TGCGCCAGCAGCCCTGGAAACACCATATATTTT.

V and J are TRBV28 and TRBJ1-3; D is perhaps TRBD1 (5 bases). The CDR3 extends over 16 amino acids. Germline V CDR1 and CDR2: MDHEN, SYDVKM. The V end was cut by 6 bases, the J end by 2 bases, with 17 bases between. The CDR3 region is CASRLQAGTPGNTIYF. CDR3 nucleotides: TGTGCCAGCAGGTTACAAGCGGGGACCCCTGGAAACACCATATATTTT.

The chain carries TRBV5-1 and TRBJ2-7; TRBD1 aligns across 7 bases. Trimming took 4 bases from V and 2 from J; bases not matched to a gene: 3. The CDR3 contains 13 residues. Germline values: CDR1 SGHRS, CDR2 YFSETQ. CDR3 region: CASSVGTAYEQYF. In DNA, the CDR3 is TGCGCCAGCAGCGTAGGGACAGCCTACGAGCAGTACTTC.

The V and J genes are TRBV9 and TRBJ1-1, with D tentatively TRBD1 (5 bases). Trimming removed 5 bases at V and 3 bases at J, with 23 bases between. Germline CDR1 reads SGDLS; CDR2 reads YYNGEE. The CDR3 consists of 17 residues. The CDR3 protein is CASSSRAGGSVDTEAFF. CDR3 bases: TGTGCCAGCAGTTCCCGGGCGGGGGGGTCTGTCGACACTGAAGCTTTCTTT.

This chain connects TRBV5-4 to TRBJ2-7; the match to TRBD1 covers 9 bases. CDR1 is SGHNT and CDR2 is YYREEE in the germline V gene (reference sequence). This CDR3 region has 14 residues. V was pared by 4 bases and J by 6 bases, with 8 bases of the junction left unmatched. CDR3 in amino acids: CASSLRDRAGEQYF. The CDR3 DNA sequence: TGTGCCAGCAGCCTCCGGGACAGGGCGGGCGAGCAGTACTTC. The entire variable domain, with the rest obtained from reference TRBV5-4 and TRBJ2-7, is as follows: ETGVTQSPTHLIKTRGQQVTLRCSSQSGHNTVSWYQQALGQGPQFIFQYYREEENGRGNFPPRFSGLQFPNYSSELNVNALELDDSALYLCASSLRDRAGEQYFGPGTRLTVT.

The chain joins TRBV29-1 to TRBJ2-5; 9 bases line up with TRBD1. The CDR3 length is 12 residues. Germline values: CDR1 SQVTM, CDR2 ANQGSEA. The ends lost 7 bases at V and 9 bases at J; junction bases unmatched: 9. The CDR3 DNA reads TGCAGCGGGGGACAGGGTGGGGAGGCCCAGTACTTC. Protein sequence: CSGGQGGEAQYF.